The 17 T cell receptor beta chains below come from one sample, sequenced in a study of blood T cell repertoires in COVID-19 (TCRdb year 2020). Libraries came from the immunoSEQ multiplex PCR assay. TCRdb's version of the immuneACCESS table is confined to in-frame rearrangements and falls short of the full clone set. An unresolved V gene accounts for under half of the shortfall where checked; the remainder is of unknown origin. In all, the sample holds 250,000 or so clones, and about nine tenths of those were seen once. The biggest ten clones account for 2% to 3% of the sample. Sequencing was done on a sample of peripheral blood. All receptors derive from a young man with COVID-19, enrolled during active disease.

About this clone itself: The sample carries other DNA sequences with the same CDR3. The chain links TRBV6-5 to TRBJ1-3; no firm D call. Germline V gives CDR1 MNHEY, CDR2 SVGAGI. Deletions cut 7 bases from V and 0 bases from J, with 7 bases between. The CDR3 loop spans 13 amino acids. The CDR3 DNA reads as TGTGCCAGCACGCGGAGCTCTGGAAACACCATATATTTT. Its translation: CASTRSSGNTIYF.

The chain links TRBV9 to TRBJ2-3; weak D call: TRBD2 (6 bases). Germline-derived CDR1 and CDR2 are SGDLS and YYNGEE. Trimming shortened V by 0 bases and J by 7 bases, and 15 bases separated the two germline ends. The CDR3 has 15 residues. The CDR3 nucleotides read TGTGCCAGCAGCGTAGCTTTCGGGAGTGAGAATACGCAGTATTTT. Protein sequence: CASSVAFGSENTQYF.

This chain joins TRBV7-9 and TRBJ1-1; a possible D gene is TRBD1 (5 bases). The CDR3 extends over 13 amino acids. CDR1 and CDR2 from the germline V gene are SEHNR and FQNEAQ (reference sequence). Trimming stripped 3 bases from V and 8 bases from J, with 13 bases between. As DNA, the CDR3 is TGTGCCAGCAGCTTTGGGGCTCTCGAAGAAGCTTTCTTT. Protein sequence: CASSFGALEEAFF.

The chain joins TRBV9 to TRBJ1-2, with D possibly matching TRBD1 (6 bases). The CDR3 has 13 residues. Trimming left V 0 bases short and J 6 bases short, with 9 bases between. Germline V CDR1 and CDR2: SGDLS, YYNGEE. The CDR3 loop is CASSVVTGNGYTF. For the CDR3, the DNA is TGTGCCAGCAGCGTAGTTACAGGGAATGGCTACACCTTC.

The V gene is TRBV5-8, the J gene TRBJ2-1; 8 nucleotides agree with TRBD2. V dropped 7 bases and J dropped 0; count of bases not matched to a gene: 15. Germline loops: CDR1 SGHTS, CDR2 YDEGEE. CDR3 size: 18 residues. The CDR3 loop reads CASELLAGFRSSYNEQFF. The CDR3 DNA follows: TGTGCCAGCGAACTGCTAGCGGGTTTTCGTAGCTCCTACAATGAGCAGTTCTTC.

The genes are TRBV5-4 and TRBJ2-1, with TRBD2 matching over 8 bases. This CDR3 has 16 residues. The V and J ends lost 4 bases and 2 bases, in that order; junction bases with no gene match: 8. CDR1 is SGHNT and CDR2 is YYREEE in the germline V gene (reference sequence). The CDR3: CASSQAAGGAYNEQFF. DNA for the CDR3: TGTGCCAGCAGCCAGGCGGCCGGGGGGGCCTACAATGAGCAGTTCTTC.

V and J are TRBV4-2 and TRBJ1-4; D uncertain. Trimming removed 2 bases at V and 3 bases at J, with 19 bases between. Germline V gene sequence: CDR1 LGHNA, CDR2 YNFKEQ. The CDR3 is 18 residues long. CDR3 loop: CASSQMGNLAGANEKLFF. CDR3 in DNA: TGTGCCAGCAGCCAAATGGGCAACCTAGCGGGAGCTAATGAAAAACTGTTTTTT.

V gene TRBV7-8 combines with J gene TRBJ2-3; 9 nucleotides line up with TRBD1. Germline CDR1 reads SGHVS; CDR2 reads FQNEAQ. After removal of 5 bases from V and 3 bases from J, the junction contained 15 bases not matched to a gene. The CDR3 totals 18 residues. The CDR3 reads CASSRGPLPGQGTDTQYF. In nucleotides, the CDR3 is TGTGCCAGCAGCCGAGGACCCTTACCGGGACAGGGAACAGATACGCAGTATTTT.

The chain employs TRBV6-5 and TRBJ1-1; tentatively, D is TRBD1 (5 bases). V lost 6 bases to trimming and J lost 4 bases, with 12 bases between them. Germline V gene sequence: CDR1 MNHEY, CDR2 SVGAGI. This CDR3 region has 13 residues. CDR3 coding DNA: TGTGCCAGCAGAGCAGGGTTGGCCACTGAAGCTTTCTTT. Amino acid sequence: CASRAGLATEAFF.

This sequence joins TRBV19 and TRBJ2-2; 11 nucleotides line up with TRBD1. V was pared by 5 bases and J by 4 bases, with 12 bases of the junction left unmatched. The CDR3 is made up of 18 amino acids. The germline V gene has CDR1 LNHDA and CDR2 SQIVND (reference sequence). Here the CDR3 DNA reads TGTGCCAGTAGTCTGCGGACAGGGGGCGTTCGCGGCACCGGGGAGCTGTTTTTT. Translating gives CASSLRTGGVRGTGELFF.

This clone turned up a few times. The rearrangement joins TRBV19 to TRBJ1-2; 9 bases are a match to TRBD1. V dropped 0 bases and J dropped 1; count of bases not matched to a gene: 9. The CDR3 has 18 amino acids. The germline CDR1 and CDR2 sequences are LNHDA and SQIVND (reference sequence). The CDR3 here is CASSIDHGQGLLNYGYTF. The CDR3 DNA reads TGTGCCAGTAGTATAGATCACGGACAGGGGTTACTTAACTATGGCTACACCTTC.

The V and J genes are TRBV21-1 and TRBJ1-5; the table's D gene call, TRBD1, was not cross checked with the DNA. TRBV21-1 is a pseudogene. The CDR3 sequence is 15 residues long. The CDR3 DNA follows: TGTGCCAGCAGCAACCAGGCTTATAGCAATCAGCCCCAGCATTTT. It codes for CASSNQAYSNQPQHF.

This chain joins TRBV28 and TRBJ1-1; D is unclear. In germline, CDR1 is MDHEN, CDR2 SYDVKM. The CDR3 is 13 amino acids. Trimming pared 2 bases from V and 4 bases from J, leaving 8 bases between. The CDR3 region has the DNA TGTGCCAGCAGTTTAATTCGGGGCACTGAAGCTTTCTTT. It translates to CASSLIRGTEAFF.

This rearrangement joins TRBV25-1 to TRBJ1-1; 8 nucleotides line up with TRBD1. The CDR3 sequence is 13 residues long. Per the germline V gene, CDR1 is MGHDK and CDR2 is SYGVNS. V shed 4 bases, J shed 7 bases, and the junction held 5 bases outside the gene matches. CDR3 sequence: CASSGSGGGEAFF. DNA for the CDR3: TGTGCCAGCAGTGGGTCAGGGGGCGGTGAAGCTTTCTTT. Complete variable domain (other parts from reference TRBV25-1 and TRBJ1-1): EADIYQTPRYLVIGTGKKITLECSQTMGHDKMYWYQQDPGMELHLIHYSYGVNSTEKGDLSSESTVSRIRTEHFPLTLESARPSHTSQYLCASSGSGGGEAFFGQGTRLTVV.

This chain joins TRBV18 and TRBJ1-2; weak D call: TRBD1 (6 bases). Germline V CDR1 and CDR2: KGHSH, LQKENI. V dropped 5 bases and J dropped 8 bases, with 15 bases sitting between them. This CDR3 region has 13 residues. The CDR3: CASSEQGLSGYTF. In DNA form, the CDR3 reads TGTGCCAGCTCAGAACAGGGTTTGAGCGGCTACACCTTC.

In DNA form, the CDR3 reads TGTGCCAGCAGCTCAGGAAGCGGAGTCACAGATACGCAGTATTTT. It yields the protein CASSSGSGVTDTQYF. The chain employs TRBV11-3 and TRBJ2-3; D possibly corresponds to TRBD2 (5 bases). The CDR3 runs to 15 residues. The V end was cut by 4 bases, the J end by 2 bases, with 13 bases between. The germline V gene has CDR1 SGHNT and CDR2 YENEEA.

Here the CDR3 reads CASRLPEYNSPLHF. The CDR3 DNA reads as TGTGCCAGCAGATTGCCAGAATATAATTCACCCCTCCACTTT. This sequence joins TRBV28 and TRBJ1-6; D uncertain. The CDR3 spans 14 residues. Germline V gene data show CDR1 as MDHEN and CDR2 as SYDVKM. The germline V and J ends were trimmed by 6 bases and 4 bases, with 10 bases remaining between them.